Listed below are T cell receptor beta chains from one sample, sequenced in a study of vaccination effects on CD4 cells after COVID-19. No antigen has been identified for these receptors. Method: immunoSEQ multiplex PCR; TCRdb's copy keeps in-frame clones and lacks some. The sample has some 29,000 clones, 65% seen once. The sample here was CD4+ T cells from PBMCs cultured with SARS-CoV-2 spike peptides, taken after COVID-19 vaccination. The receptor source for this set is a human donor who received a COVID-19 vaccine. The CDR3 runs from the conserved cysteine through the conserved F or W. The D gene is left open where the match is weak. Clone size appears in some rows only: once, few, many, or a class for an expanded clone.

d_gene	abundance	v_gene	j_gene	CDR3aa	CDR3nt
TRBD2	.	TRBV6-1	TRBJ2-3	CASSEGLAGGLDTQYF	TGTGCCAGCAGTGAAGGACTAGCGGGAGGTTTAGATACGCAGTATTTT
TRBD2	.	TRBV6-1	TRBJ2-1	CASSEMAGGYGEQFF	TGTGCCAGCAGTGAAATGGCGGGGGGGTACGGTGAGCAGTTCTTC
TRBD1	.	TRBV6-6	TRBJ1-6	CASASTAGGDISPLHF	TGTGCCAGCGCATCAACGGCAGGGGGGGATATTTCACCCCTCCACTTT
.	.	TRBV4-1	TRBJ1-2	CASSQESPIPAAYGYTF	TGCGCCAGCAGCCAAGAGTCCCCAATCCCCGCGGCCTATGGCTACACCTTC
TRBD1	.	TRBV2	TRBJ2-7	CASGTGTGFEQYF	TGTGCCAGCGGAACCGGGACAGGGTTCGAGCAGTACTTC
.	.	TRBV29-1	TRBJ1-4	CSVEGLPNEKLFF	TGCAGCGTTGAAGGGTTGCCTAATGAAAAACTGTTTTTT
TRBD1	.	TRBV5-6	TRBJ2-7	CASSHPDRGSEQYF	TGTGCCAGCAGCCACCCGGACAGGGGCTCCGAGCAGTACTTC
TRBD2	.	TRBV6-1	TRBJ2-7	CASSEAGSGSYEQYF	TGTGCCAGCAGTGAAGCGGGTAGCGGGAGTTACGAGCAGTACTTC
TRBD1	few	TRBV20-1	TRBJ1-2	CSASTGGGGYTF	TGCAGTGCTAGTACAGGGGGCGGTGGCTACACCTTC
TRBD2	.	TRBV6-1	TRBJ2-7	CASSDRSGRALEQYF	TGTGCCAGCAGTGATAGGAGCGGGAGGGCCCTCGAGCAGTACTTC
.	few	TRBV30	TRBJ1-2	CAWRLRGGDYGYTF	TGTGCCTGGAGGTTAAGGGGGGGGGACTATGGCTACACCTTC
.	.	TRBV7-8	TRBJ2-1	CASSLVAGQGYNEQFF	TGTGCCAGCAGCTTAGTAGCGGGACAGGGATACAATGAGCAGTTCTTC
.	once	TRBV4-1	TRBJ2-7	CASSQDLYEQYF	TGCGCCAGCAGCCAAGACCTCTACGAGCAGTACTTC
.	.	TRBV6-5	TRBJ1-5	CASSYSGNSLGQPQHF	TGTGCCAGCAGTTACTCGGGCAACTCCCTGGGACAGCCCCAGCATTTT
TRBD2	.	TRBV29-1	TRBJ2-1	CSEIAGGLYNEQFF	TGCAGCGAAATAGCGGGAGGGCTCTACAATGAGCAGTTCTTC
TRBD2	.	TRBV18	TRBJ2-7	CASSPPTGLASSYEQYF	TGTGCCAGCTCACCACCAACGGGACTAGCGAGCTCCTACGAGCAGTACTTC
.	.	TRBV7-9	TRBJ2-3	CASSISGTDTQYF	TGTGCCAGCAGCATAAGCGGCACAGATACGCAGTATTTT
.	.	TRBV5-1	TRBJ1-2	CASSLDRADGYTF	TGCGCCAGCAGCTTGGACAGGGCGGATGGCTACACCTTC
TRBD2	few	TRBV5-8	TRBJ2-1	CASSYTGTSGGIYNEQFF	TGTGCCAGCAGTTATACCGGGACTAGCGGGGGGATATACAATGAGCAGTTCTTC
TRBD2	.	TRBV29-1	TRBJ2-3	CSVVAGDYGRGDTQYF	TGCAGCGTTGTGGCGGGAGATTACGGTCGGGGAGATACGCAGTATTTT
TRBD1	.	TRBV5-4	TRBJ2-1	CASTKDRGYNEQFF	TGTGCCAGCACCAAGGACAGGGGCTACAATGAGCAGTTCTTC